The present T cell receptor beta chain was sequenced within a study of T cells in Graves' hyperthyroidism and ophthalmopathy. Study-wide findings and caveats: Median prediction lead before ophthalmopathy onset was around 7 months with the model.

TCR beta CDR3 sequences were amplified from RNA transcripts. The TCR CDR3 first-round RT-PCR relied on the HTBI primer set. Each CDR3 protein is one row after TCRdb ran MiXCR on the multiplex PCR reads. The data contain under 350,000 distinct CDR3 sequences, 21% of them singletons. This clonotype was seen at least ten times. Its antigen is not identified. The CDR3 length is 15 residues. Trimming shortened V by 5 bases and J by 0 bases, and 10 bases separated the two germline ends. Per the germline V gene, CDR1 is MDHEN and CDR2 is SYDVKM. The chain recombines TRBV28 with TRBJ2-2; perhaps TRBD2 as D (7 bases). The sequence came from a woman aged 45-65 years with Graves' hyperthyroidism. Material: blood. The CDR3 DNA reads TGTGCCAGCAGTGGAGGGGGGGCGAACACCGGGGAGCTGTTTTTT. Translated, it gives CASSGGGANTGELFF.